This T cell receptor beta chain stems from a study of T cell repertoires in cytomegalovirus infection (dated by TCRdb to about 2019). For the wider study: The HLA type of each donor mattered for the analysis, because public TCR beta signatures pointed to carriage of CMV infection along with the matching HLA type. Beyond this particular receptor, the publication reports: Cumulative frequency of public TCR beta family members discriminated carriers of CMV infection plus the relevant HLA type in this cohort and an independent roughly 350-donor cohort. The ex vivo response was dominated by HLA-C-restricted CMV-specific TCR beta clonotypes, which also provided the single most frequent clonotype in two of eight donors.

CDR1 and CDR2 are drawn from the germline V gene (reference sequence): MNHNY, SVGAGI. V gives up 9 bases and J gives up 1 base, and the segment between their germline ends measures 18 bases. The CDR3 runs 15 amino acids, cysteine and phenylalanine included. This entry keeps only the CDR3 DNA: 45 bases, framed from base 1. TCRdb lists the instrument as Illumina HiSeq 1500. In TCRdb, the public reads were trimmed at Q25 with fastp and aligned with MiXCR, with productive beta chains retained. Rows with a matching CDR3 protein are joined into one entry that keeps the most common DNA and genes. The sample has roughly 600,000 distinct CDR3 sequences on record, approximately 25% of them singletons. In total, the top ten clones hold approximately 8% of the sample. Comment on this clonotype: The clone's antigen remains unknown. The record has no base qualities; no much larger clone is one base away.

The TCR was taken from a human donor in good health (CMV status not recorded). Some clones in this sample may be carry-over from other donors' samples. The chain is assembled from TRBV6-6 and TRBJ1-1; the D gene is perhaps TRBD1, from 6 matching bases. Sequencing used CD8+ T cells from PBMCs. The bases are TGTGCCAGTTTTGTCGCTCGGGGGGCGAACACTGAAGCTTTCTTT. Protein translation: CASFVARGANTEAFF.